This is a list of T cell receptor beta chains from one sample in a study of cytomegalovirus exposure and HLA in healthy donors. Produced via immunoSEQ multiplex PCR; TCRdb's table is partial and in-frame only. This table holds about 150,000 clones, over 75% found once. Sequenced material: PBMCs. The receptors stem from a woman in her 30s in good health and CMV-seronegative. Each CDR3 is given with its conserved first and last residue. Each record gives: D gene, J gene, clone size, V gene, CDR3 DNA, CDR3 protein. A D gene is named only where the DNA matches it firmly. Where a row states a size, it is once, few, many or the class of an expanded clone; other rows omit it.

d_gene: .
j_gene: TRBJ1-1
abundance: few
v_gene: TRBV6-5
CDR3nt: TGTGCCAGCAGTTCTCAAACAGGGAACACTGAAGCTTTCTTT
CDR3aa: CASSSQTGNTEAFF

d_gene: .
j_gene: TRBJ2-2
abundance: .
v_gene: TRBV7-3
CDR3nt: TGTGCCAGCAGCCTCGAGGGAGGAACCGGGGAGCTGTTTTTT
CDR3aa: CASSLEGGTGELFF

d_gene: TRBD1
j_gene: TRBJ1-2
abundance: once
v_gene: TRBV7-8
CDR3nt: TGTGCCAGCAGCGGGACAGGTTATGCAGGGGGCTACACCTTC
CDR3aa: CASSGTGYAGGYTF

d_gene: TRBD2
j_gene: TRBJ2-2
abundance: few
v_gene: TRBV7-8
CDR3nt: TGTGCCAGCAGCGTAGGACTAGCGGGGGCCACCGGGGAGCTGTTTTTT
CDR3aa: CASSVGLAGATGELFF

d_gene: .
j_gene: TRBJ2-7
abundance: .
v_gene: TRBV6-1
CDR3nt: TGTGCCAGCAGTGCCCACCGGGGATCCTACGAGCAGTACTTC
CDR3aa: CASSAHRGSYEQYF

d_gene: TRBD1
j_gene: TRBJ2-5
abundance: .
v_gene: TRBV7-2
CDR3nt: TGTGCCAGCAGCTTAGCGACAGGGCGCCAAGAGACCCAGTACTTC
CDR3aa: CASSLATGRQETQYF

d_gene: .
j_gene: TRBJ1-2
abundance: .
v_gene: TRBV30
CDR3nt: TGTGCCGAGAGGGACTTTGGCTACACCTTC
CDR3aa: CAERDFGYTF

d_gene: .
j_gene: TRBJ1-2
abundance: .
v_gene: TRBV30
CDR3nt: TGTGCCTGGAGTGTACGGTCGGGACTCTATGGCTACACCTTC
CDR3aa: CAWSVRSGLYGYTF

d_gene: TRBD1
j_gene: TRBJ1-1
abundance: .
v_gene: TRBV5-1
CDR3nt: TGCGCCAGCAGCTTGATACAGGGGCACGAAGCTTTCTTT
CDR3aa: CASSLIQGHEAFF

d_gene: .
j_gene: TRBJ1-1
abundance: .
v_gene: TRBV2
CDR3nt: TGTGCCAGCAGAGACCCGGGACAAGTCGGCACTGAAGCTTTCTTT
CDR3aa: CASRDPGQVGTEAFF

d_gene: TRBD2
j_gene: TRBJ2-2
abundance: few
v_gene: TRBV2
CDR3nt: TGTGCCAGCAGTGAAAGGCGGGGGGGCCACACCGGGGAGCTGTTTTTT
CDR3aa: CASSERRGGHTGELFF

d_gene: .
j_gene: TRBJ1-2
abundance: few
v_gene: TRBV14
CDR3nt: TGTGCCAGCAGCCTACTTGGGGCGCAGGGCTACACCTTC
CDR3aa: CASSLLGAQGYTF

d_gene: .
j_gene: TRBJ1-2
abundance: .
v_gene: TRBV19
CDR3nt: TGTGCCACCCACAGGCTCAGCTATGGCTACACCTTC
CDR3aa: CATHRLSYGYTF

d_gene: TRBD2
j_gene: TRBJ2-3
abundance: .
v_gene: TRBV9
CDR3nt: TGTGCCAGCAGCGTAAACTCGCGGGGGGGAGGAGATACGCAGTATTTT
CDR3aa: CASSVNSRGGGDTQYF

d_gene: .
j_gene: TRBJ2-7
abundance: .
v_gene: TRBV5-6
CDR3nt: TGTGCCAGCAGCTTGGGCGCTACCTCCAGGGACGAGCAGTACTTC
CDR3aa: CASSLGATSRDEQYF

d_gene: TRBD1
j_gene: TRBJ2-7
abundance: .
v_gene: TRBV29-1
CDR3nt: TGCAGCGTTGAACCGGGACAGGGGGGGCACGAGCAGTACTTC
CDR3aa: CSVEPGQGGHEQYF

d_gene: .
j_gene: TRBJ1-1
abundance: .
v_gene: TRBV6-5
CDR3nt: TGTGCCAGCAGTTACCGGGAGGGGCATGGTGAAGCTTTCTTT
CDR3aa: CASSYREGHGEAFF

d_gene: TRBD2
j_gene: TRBJ2-3
abundance: .
v_gene: TRBV19
CDR3nt: TGTGCCAGTAGTCCGAGAGTAGCGGGGTCTACGCAGTATTTT
CDR3aa: CASSPRVAGSTQYF

d_gene: TRBD1
j_gene: TRBJ1-1
abundance: .
v_gene: TRBV5-4
CDR3nt: TGTGCCAGCAGCCGGACAGGGGGCACTGAAGCTTTCTTT
CDR3aa: CASSRTGGTEAFF

d_gene: .
j_gene: TRBJ2-7
abundance: .
v_gene: TRBV6-5
CDR3nt: TGTGCCAGCAGCCCCGGCAGGGCAGGGAACTACGAGCAGTACTTC
CDR3aa: CASSPGRAGNYEQYF

d_gene: TRBD2
j_gene: TRBJ2-2
abundance: few
v_gene: TRBV27
CDR3nt: TGTGCCAGCAGTTTCGGGGGGGCCGTCCGGGAGCTGTTTTTT
CDR3aa: CASSFGGAVRELFF

d_gene: TRBD2
j_gene: TRBJ2-7
abundance: .
v_gene: TRBV6-6
CDR3nt: TGTGCCAGCAGGCCCGCTGGGGGGGCCTACGAGCAGTACTTC
CDR3aa: CASRPAGGAYEQYF

d_gene: TRBD1
j_gene: TRBJ1-2
abundance: .
v_gene: TRBV7-2
CDR3nt: TGTGCCAGCAGCTCCCAGGGGGGTTCCTATGGCTACACCTTC
CDR3aa: CASSSQGGSYGYTF

d_gene: .
j_gene: TRBJ1-3
abundance: few
v_gene: TRBV7-2
CDR3nt: TGTGCCAGCAGCTTAGCGCTAACCTCTGGAAACACCATATATTTT
CDR3aa: CASSLALTSGNTIYF

d_gene: .
j_gene: TRBJ1-1
abundance: .
v_gene: TRBV4-3
CDR3nt: TGCGCCAGCAGCCAGCCCGAGACAGGGAACACTGAAGCTTTCTTT
CDR3aa: CASSQPETGNTEAFF

d_gene: TRBD2
j_gene: TRBJ2-5
abundance: .
v_gene: TRBV4-1
CDR3nt: TGCGCCAGCAGCCCTGCGGGGGGTGCGGGGGGGCTTGAGACCCAGTACTTC
CDR3aa: CASSPAGGAGGLETQYF

d_gene: TRBD1
j_gene: TRBJ2-7
abundance: few
v_gene: TRBV6-6
CDR3nt: TGTGCCAGCAGTTACAGCGGGACAGGGCCCTACGAGCAGTACTTC
CDR3aa: CASSYSGTGPYEQYF

d_gene: .
j_gene: TRBJ2-7
abundance: .
v_gene: TRBV14
CDR3nt: TGTGCCAGCAGCCAAGATCGAGGGCCCTCCTACGAGCAGTACTTC
CDR3aa: CASSQDRGPSYEQYF

d_gene: TRBD1
j_gene: TRBJ2-3
abundance: few
v_gene: TRBV7-9
CDR3nt: TGTGCCAGCAGCTTAGGGGACAGGCGCCTCACAGATACGCAGTATTTT
CDR3aa: CASSLGDRRLTDTQYF

d_gene: .
j_gene: TRBJ1-1
abundance: .
v_gene: TRBV19
CDR3nt: TGTGCCAGCCGGCGGGGGCTTCAGACTGAAGCTTTCTTT
CDR3aa: CASRRGLQTEAFF

d_gene: .
j_gene: TRBJ2-7
abundance: .
v_gene: TRBV5-4
CDR3nt: TGTGCCAGCAGCTCCGGGGGAGTGTACGAGCAGTACTTC
CDR3aa: CASSSGGVYEQYF

d_gene: TRBD1
j_gene: TRBJ2-5
abundance: once
v_gene: TRBV7-3
CDR3nt: TGTGCCAGCAGCCCTTATGGCGGGACAGGGGGGACCCAGTACTTC
CDR3aa: CASSPYGGTGGTQYF

d_gene: TRBD1
j_gene: TRBJ1-2
abundance: .
v_gene: TRBV6-1
CDR3nt: TGTGCCAGCAGTGAACAACGACAGGGAGGTAACTATGGCTACACCTTC
CDR3aa: CASSEQRQGGNYGYTF

d_gene: TRBD1
j_gene: TRBJ1-2
abundance: .
v_gene: TRBV7-2
CDR3nt: TGTGCCAGCAGCTCGGGACAGGGAGGGATTGGCTACACCTTC
CDR3aa: CASSSGQGGIGYTF

d_gene: .
j_gene: TRBJ2-7
abundance: .
v_gene: TRBV25-1
CDR3nt: TGTGCCAGCAGTGGCGATTTGGGGACATCCCACGAGCAGTACTTC
CDR3aa: CASSGDLGTSHEQYF

d_gene: .
j_gene: TRBJ1-1
abundance: .
v_gene: TRBV7-2
CDR3nt: TGTGCCAGCAGCTTATCCAGGGGAGGGTCGCGGACTGAAGCTTTCTTT
CDR3aa: CASSLSRGGSRTEAFF

d_gene: .
j_gene: TRBJ2-3
abundance: .
v_gene: TRBV29-1
CDR3nt: TGCAGCGTTGAAGAGTTCGTCACAGATACGCAGTATTTT
CDR3aa: CSVEEFVTDTQYF

d_gene: .
j_gene: TRBJ2-1
abundance: .
v_gene: TRBV13
CDR3nt: TGTGCCAGCAGCTTAGAGGGCGGGGGCAACAATGAGCAGTTCTTC
CDR3aa: CASSLEGGGNNEQFF